This T cell receptor beta chain derives from a study of shared clonotypes between healthy human individuals. For the study at large: The study drew on two women and a few men aged 18 to 49 as donors. For every donor, three CD4 naive, three CD4 memory, two CD8 naive and one CD8 memory plates were used. Points from the study as a whole: What naive subsets generally showed was a larger estimated richness than memory subsets showed.

For every subset, genomic DNA was evenly distributed across several immunoSEQ plates. Here immunoSEQ multiplex PCR was the method, and the copy in TCRdb shows in-frame clones only, minus some. The sample lists 150,000 to 200,000 clones; approximately 92% were seen once. Trimming stripped 8 bases from V and 4 bases from J, with 12 bases between. The CDR3 is 13 amino acids. Germline loops: CDR1 SGHNT, CDR2 YENEEA. Points on this clone: Its antigen is as yet unknown.

The chain couples TRBV11-3 to TRBJ2-1; no firm D call. Sequencing was done on a sample of naive CD4+ T cells sorted from blood. Subset described: CD45RA+ positively selected. The source is a woman in her twenties or thirties in good health. CDR3 nucleotide sequence: TGTGCCAGCGCCCGGGCCCAGTACAATGAGCAGTTCTTC. Residues: CASARAQYNEQFF.